Sequencing of this TCR beta chain was carried out in a study of radiation and T cells in renal cell carcinoma. Study-wide findings and caveats: Top tumor clonotypes rose in blood 2 weeks post-radiation, then contracted.

Trimming took 0 bases from V and 0 from J, leaving 13 bases between them. The CDR3 totals 16 residues. Germline CDR1 and CDR2: SGHRS and YFSETQ. Noted time point: blood 2 weeks post-SBRT. Documented treatment: 15 Gy SBRT to primary tumor, nephrectomy 4 weeks later. A note on this clone: Its specificity is unknown.

Sequenced by immunoSEQ multiplex PCR; TCRdb stores in-frame clones only, minus some. Among 120,000 or so clones listed, roughly four fifths were seen once. The gene calls are TRBV5-1 and TRBJ2-7; D possibly corresponds to TRBD2 (6 bases). The source material was blood, sampled from a patient whose treatment included radiotherapy and nephrectomy. The TCR was taken from a man between 50 and 59 years old with renal cell carcinoma. CDR3 nucleotide sequence: TGCGCCAGCAGCTTGGCCGGGTCCGGGAGCTCCTACGAGCAGTACTTC. Translating it yields CASSLAGSGSSYEQYF. Looking up the rest from reference TRBV5-1 and TRBJ2-7 gives the full variable domain: KAGVTQTPRYLIKTRGQQVTLSCSPISGHRSVSWYQQTPGQGLQFLFEYFSETQRNKGNFPGRFSGRQFSNSRSEMNVSTLELGDSALYLCASSLAGSGSSYEQYFGPGTRLTVT.